These 20 T cell receptor beta chains were sequenced from one sample in a study of spatial heterogeneity in lung cancer. TCRdb ran MiXCR on the 5' RACE reads and lists one entry per CDR3 protein. The sample records some 120,000 distinct CDR3 sequences, more than 10% being singletons. The time point is: blood at routine non-recurrence follow-up after resection. From tumor, nontumor lung or frozen PBMC, whole RNA was taken unsorted for sequencing. The sequencing here drew on PBMCs, taken at follow-up. Receptors were obtained from a male donor with early-stage non-small cell lung cancer.

This clonotype showed up just a few times. The rearrangement links TRBV5-1 to TRBJ1-2; 7 positions match TRBD1. Germline V CDR1 and CDR2: SGHRS, YFSETQ. The CDR3 is 16 residues long. J gave up 4 bases and V 4 bases, and 13 bases lay outside the gene matches. The CDR3 nucleotides are TGCGCCAGCAGCAAAGAGACAGGGAGAGAGGGCTATGGCTACACCTTC. Translated: CASSKETGREGYGYTF.

This clonotype was observed a handful of times. V and J are TRBV5-1 and TRBJ1-2; a possible D gene is TRBD1 (6 bases). The V and J ends lost 5 bases and 2 bases respectively, with 7 bases between them. Germline loops: CDR1 SGHRS, CDR2 YFSETQ. There are 12 residues in the CDR3. CDR3 sequence: CASRDSNYGYTF. The CDR3 coding sequence is TGCGCCAGCAGGGACAGCAACTATGGCTACACCTTC. Full variable domain (rest looked up from reference TRBV5-1 and TRBJ1-2): KAGVTQTPRYLIKTRGQQVTLSCSPISGHRSVSWYQQTPGQGLQFLFEYFSETQRNKGNFPGRFSGRQFSNSRSEMNVSTLELGDSALYLCASRDSNYGYTFGSGTRLTVV.

At least ten counts were recorded for this clonotype. The rearrangement links TRBV6-2 or TRBV6-3 to TRBJ1-1; D call uncertain. The CDR3 is 12 amino acids. The germline V gene has CDR1 MNHEY and CDR2 SVGEGT. Trimming cost V 0 bases and J 1 base, with 0 bases left between them. CDR3 in DNA: TGTGCCAGCAGTTACTCGAACACTGAAGCTTTCTTT. This sequence encodes CASSYSNTEAFF.

This clonotype has a handful of counts. J is TRBJ2-7 and V is TRBV12-3 or TRBV12-4; 7 bases map to TRBD2. V lost 11 bases, J lost 3 bases, and 10 bases stayed unmatched. This CDR3 comprises 13 residues. This CDR3 reads CASKKSGGYEQYF. CDR3 coding DNA: TGTGCCTCCAAGAAATCGGGGGGCTACGAGCAGTACTTC.

The chain links TRBV12-3 or TRBV12-4 to TRBJ1-5; D is undetermined. The V end was cut by 3 bases, the J end by 0 bases, with 9 bases between. This CDR3 region has 15 residues. The CDR3 bases are TGTGCCAGCAGTTTTTGGGAAAATAGCAATCAGCCCCAGCATTTT. This sequence encodes CASSFWENSNQPQHF.

There are many counts of this clonotype. The chain combines TRBV4-1 with TRBJ2-3; 7 bases are a match to TRBD1. The germline gives CDR1 MGHRA, CDR2 YSYEKL. V lost 0 bases and J lost 1; bases outside the gene matches: 13. CDR3 length: 19 residues. CDR3 loop: CASSQDIESAGGGTDTQYF. Written as DNA, the CDR3 is TGCGCCAGCAGCCAAGATATTGAGTCCGCAGGGGGTGGCACAGATACGCAGTATTTT.

This clonotype has only a few counts. This rearrangement joins TRBV20-1 to TRBJ1-5; D ambiguous. This CDR3 region has 12 residues. Germline CDR1 and CDR2: DFQATT and SNEGSKA (reference sequence). V lost 6 bases, J lost 0 bases, and 6 bases lay in between. The CDR3 loop reads CSAQISNQPQHF. CDR3 DNA: TGCAGTGCCCAAATTAGCAATCAGCCCCAGCATTTT.

Only a few counts were recorded for this clonotype. The J gene is TRBJ2-3, the V gene TRBV6-5, with 8 bases lining up with TRBD1. This CDR3 comprises 16 residues. V was clipped by 6 bases and J by 1 base; unmatched bases: 9. CDR1 and CDR2 from the germline V gene are MNHEY and SVGAGI. The DNA for the CDR3 is TGTGCCAGCAGGCCCACAGGCAGGGGGCGCACAGATACGCAGTATTTT. It yields the protein CASRPTGRGRTDTQYF.

This clonotype was counted only a few times. This sequence joins TRBV20-1 and TRBJ1-6; D not resolved. Trimming took 3 bases from V and 4 from J, leaving 10 bases between them. CDR1 DFQATT and CDR2 SNEGSKA come from the germline V gene (reference sequence). CDR3 length equals 14 residues. The CDR3 DNA sequence: TGCAGTGCTAGCAGGACCCGGTATAATTCACCCCTCCACTTT. Amino acid sequence: CSASRTRYNSPLHF.

The gene calls are TRBV5-1 and TRBJ1-4; D is perhaps TRBD1 (6 bases). Per the germline V gene, CDR1 is SGHRS and CDR2 is YFSETQ. The CDR3 sequence is 13 residues long. V was cut by 3 bases and J by 7 bases, with 10 bases left in between. CDR3: CASSSGGPEKLFF. The CDR3 DNA sequence: TGCGCCAGCAGCTCGGGGGGGCCTGAAAAACTGTTTTTT.

V gene TRBV24-1 combines with J gene TRBJ2-2, with D unclear. The length of the CDR3 is 14 residues. Germline V gene data show CDR1 as KGHDR and CDR2 as SFDVKD. V was trimmed by 4 bases and J by 1 base, leaving 6 bases between them. The CDR3 protein is CATSEVGNTGELFF. The CDR3 DNA follows: TGTGCCACCAGTGAGGTTGGGAACACCGGGGAGCTGTTTTTT.

V is TRBV12-3 or TRBV12-4 and J is TRBJ2-5, with D maybe TRBD1 (6 bases). The CDR3 loop spans 13 amino acids. Trimming cost V 8 bases and J 4 bases, with 14 bases left between them. The CDR3 DNA is TGTGCCAGCTCCATAGGGGGTGGAGAGACCCAGTACTTC. Amino acid sequence: CASSIGGGETQYF.

The table lists this clonotype with a few counts. This chain joins TRBV21-1 and TRBJ1-6; TRBD1, as called in the table, went unchecked against the DNA. TRBV21-1 counts as a pseudogene. The CDR3 has 17 amino acids. The CDR3 region is CASSKLWAQGDNSPLHF. The DNA of the CDR3 is TGTGCCAGCAGCAAATTGTGGGCGCAGGGGGACAATTCACCCCTCCACTTT.

In its sample, this clonotype was seen many times. The chain employs TRBV29-1 and TRBJ1-6; D perhaps matches TRBD1 (6 bases). The CDR3 loop spans 15 amino acids. CDR1 SQVTM and CDR2 ANQGSEA come from the germline V gene. DNA of the CDR3: TGCAGTATACACAGGGACGGGTGGGGTAATTCACCCCTCCACTTT. Amino acids: CSIHRDGWGNSPLHF.

This clonotype has only a few counts. The V and J genes are TRBV7-2 and TRBJ2-7; maybe TRBD1 (5 bases). CDR1 and CDR2 (germline): SGHTA, FQGNSA. The ends were cut back, 6 bases at V and 0 bases at J, with 12 bases in the middle. The CDR3 consists of 14 residues. For the CDR3, the DNA is TGTGCCAGCAGTTACGACAGCAGCTCCTACGAGCAGTACTTC. It specifies CASSYDSSSYEQYF.

This clonotype was observed a handful of times. This chain connects TRBV5-4 to TRBJ2-2; the D call may be TRBD1 or TRBD2 (5 bases each). The length of the CDR3 is 16 residues. V was shortened by 2 bases and J by 0 bases, with 11 bases between the two germline ends. Germline V gene sequence: CDR1 SGHNT, CDR2 YYREEE (reference sequence). Here the CDR3 reads CASSFSGRTNTGELFF. CDR3 DNA: TGTGCCAGCAGCTTCTCGGGGCGTACGAACACCGGGGAGCTGTTTTTT.

The rearrangement links TRBV30 to TRBJ2-2; possible D gene TRBD2, 5 bases. Deletions cut 7 bases from V and 6 bases from J, with 27 bases between. This CDR3 has 17 amino acids. CDR1 GTSNPN and CDR2 SVGIG come from the germline V gene (reference sequence). The CDR3 DNA sequence: TGTGCCTTGAACCAACAGAGGGTGTTCGCGGTAGCCGGGGAGCTGTTTTTT. Its translation: CALNQQRVFAVAGELFF.

This clonotype has at least ten counts. The CDR3 here is CSVLFGQGGNTIYF. CDR3 coding DNA: TGCAGCGTTCTCTTTGGACAGGGGGGAAACACCATATATTTT. V gene TRBV29-1 combines with J gene TRBJ1-3, with 9 bases that match TRBD1. After removal of 5 bases from V and 4 bases from J, the junction contained 6 bases not matched to a gene. Germline CDR1 SQVTM, CDR2 ANQGSEA. This CDR3 contains 14 residues.

This clonotype was recorded at least ten times. V gene TRBV3-1 combines with J gene TRBJ1-1; TRBD1 aligns across 8 bases. This CDR3 region has 14 residues. Germline values: CDR1 LGHDT, CDR2 YNNKEL (reference sequence). Unmatched junction bases numbered 3, after V lost 1 base and J lost 5 bases. The CDR3 nucleotides are TGTGCCAGCAGCCAAGGGACAGGGCCTACTGAAGCTTTCTTT. Translated, it gives CASSQGTGPTEAFF.

The rearrangement uses TRBV6-5 and TRBJ2-7; 8 nucleotides agree with TRBD2. The CDR3 has 15 residues. The germline CDR1 and CDR2 sequences are MNHEY and SVGAGI. The V and J ends lost 7 bases and 2 bases, in that order; junction bases with no gene match: 10. This CDR3 reads CASTAGRGAPYEQYF. CDR3 DNA: TGTGCCAGCACTGCCGGGCGGGGGGCACCCTACGAGCAGTACTTC.